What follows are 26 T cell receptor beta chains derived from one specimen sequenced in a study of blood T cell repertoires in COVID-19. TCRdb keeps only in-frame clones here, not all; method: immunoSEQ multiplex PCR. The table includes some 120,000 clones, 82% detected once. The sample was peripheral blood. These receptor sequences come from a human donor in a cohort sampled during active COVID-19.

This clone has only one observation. The CDR3 reads CARSYFFGGPPTGELFF. Here the CDR3 DNA reads TGTGCCAGAAGCTACTTCTTCGGGGGTCCTCCCACCGGGGAGCTGTTTTTT. This chain joins TRBV5-3 and TRBJ2-2; possibly TRBD2 for D (6 bases). TRBV5-3 carries the ORF label, with uncertain function. V was shortened by 3 bases and J by 4 bases, with 19 bases between the two germline ends. There are 17 residues in the CDR3.

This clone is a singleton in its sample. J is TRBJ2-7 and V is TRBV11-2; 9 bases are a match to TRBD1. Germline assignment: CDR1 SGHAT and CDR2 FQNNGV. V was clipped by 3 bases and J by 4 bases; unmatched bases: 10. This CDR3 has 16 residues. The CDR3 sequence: CASSLSNRGREYEQYF. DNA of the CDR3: TGTGCCAGCAGCTTGTCCAACAGGGGGCGCGAATACGAGCAGTACTTC.

The CDR3 DNA reads as TGTGCCAGTCGGGGACAGAGCCTTTTGAACACTGAAGCTTTCTTT. It yields the protein CASRGQSLLNTEAFF. The chain recombines TRBV5-6 with TRBJ1-1, with TRBD1 matching 7 bases. J lost 0 bases, V lost 8 bases, and 10 bases had no gene match. CDR3 length: 15 amino acids. Germline V gene lookup returns CDR1 SGHDT and CDR2 YYEEEE.

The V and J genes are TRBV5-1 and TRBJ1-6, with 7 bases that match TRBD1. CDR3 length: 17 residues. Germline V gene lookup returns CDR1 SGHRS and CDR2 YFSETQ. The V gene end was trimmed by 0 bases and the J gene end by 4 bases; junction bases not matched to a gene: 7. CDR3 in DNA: TGCGCCAGCAGCTTGGGGGGACAGACATTTTATAATTCACCCCTCCACTTT. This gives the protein CASSLGGQTFYNSPLHF.

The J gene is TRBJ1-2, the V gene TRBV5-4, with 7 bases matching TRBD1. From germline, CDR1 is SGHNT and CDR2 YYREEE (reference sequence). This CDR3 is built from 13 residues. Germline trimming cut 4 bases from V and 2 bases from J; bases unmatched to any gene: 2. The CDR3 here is CASSQQGNYGYTF. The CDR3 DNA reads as TGTGCCAGCAGCCAACAGGGGAACTATGGCTACACCTTC.

Written as DNA, the CDR3 is TGTGCCAGCAGTACTCTGACTAGCGGGGGACTCTCCTACGAGCAGTACTTC. Protein sequence: CASSTLTSGGLSYEQYF. The chain combines TRBV28 with TRBJ2-7, with 12 positions matching TRBD2. V was pared by 5 bases and J by 0 bases, with 8 bases of the junction left unmatched. This CDR3 has 17 residues. CDR1 MDHEN and CDR2 SYDVKM come from the germline V gene.

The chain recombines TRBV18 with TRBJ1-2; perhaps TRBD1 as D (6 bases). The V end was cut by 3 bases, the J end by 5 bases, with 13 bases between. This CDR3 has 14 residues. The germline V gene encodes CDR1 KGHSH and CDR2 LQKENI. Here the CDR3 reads CASSPGAGEYGYTF. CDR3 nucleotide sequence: TGTGCCAGCTCACCCGGCGCAGGGGAGTATGGCTACACCTTC.

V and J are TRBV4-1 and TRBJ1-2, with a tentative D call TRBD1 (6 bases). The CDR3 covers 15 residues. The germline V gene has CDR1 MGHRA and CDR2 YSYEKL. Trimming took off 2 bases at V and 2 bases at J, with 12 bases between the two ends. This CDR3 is CASSQLGGANYGYTF. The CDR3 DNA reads TGCGCCAGCAGCCAATTGGGGGGGGCAAACTATGGCTACACCTTC.

CDR3 coding DNA: TGTGCCAGCAGTTCCCCGGACAGGAATGGCTACACCTTC. Encoded protein: CASSSPDRNGYTF. The V and J genes are TRBV6-2 or TRBV6-3 and TRBJ1-2; 7 bases agree with TRBD1. The germline V gene encodes CDR1 MNHEY and CDR2 SVGEGT. The CDR3 is made up of 13 amino acids. After removal of 4 bases from V and 6 bases from J, the junction contained 5 bases not matched to a gene.

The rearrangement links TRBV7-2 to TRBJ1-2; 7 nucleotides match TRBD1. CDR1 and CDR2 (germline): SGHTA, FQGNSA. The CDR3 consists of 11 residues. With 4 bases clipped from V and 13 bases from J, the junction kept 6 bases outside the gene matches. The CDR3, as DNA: TGTGCCAGCAGCTCTGCTGGGACAGCCACCTTC. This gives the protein CASSSAGTATF.

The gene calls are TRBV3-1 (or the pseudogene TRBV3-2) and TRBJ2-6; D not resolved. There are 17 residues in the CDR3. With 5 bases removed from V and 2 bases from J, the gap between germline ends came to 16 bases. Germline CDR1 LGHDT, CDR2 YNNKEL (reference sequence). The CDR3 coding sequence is TGTGCCAGCAGCAGCACGACCCCCCAGGCTGGGGCCAACGTCCTGACTTTC. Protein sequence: CASSSTTPQAGANVLTF.

In DNA form, the CDR3 reads TGTGCCAGCACCAAAGGGGGACGGCAGAACACTGAAGCTTTCTTT. Translating it yields CASTKGGRQNTEAFF. The chain links TRBV3-1 (or the pseudogene TRBV3-2) to TRBJ1-1, with D possibly being TRBD1 (6 bases). V was trimmed by 7 bases and J by 1 base, leaving 16 bases between them. In germline, CDR1 is LGHDT, CDR2 YNNKEL (reference sequence). The CDR3 extends over 15 amino acids.

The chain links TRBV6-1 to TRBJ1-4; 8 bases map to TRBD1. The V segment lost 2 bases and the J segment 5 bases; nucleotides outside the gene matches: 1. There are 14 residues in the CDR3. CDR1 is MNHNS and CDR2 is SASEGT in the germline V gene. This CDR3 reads CASSERQGNEKLFF. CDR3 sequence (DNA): TGTGCCAGCAGTGAAAGACAGGGGAATGAAAAACTGTTTTTT.

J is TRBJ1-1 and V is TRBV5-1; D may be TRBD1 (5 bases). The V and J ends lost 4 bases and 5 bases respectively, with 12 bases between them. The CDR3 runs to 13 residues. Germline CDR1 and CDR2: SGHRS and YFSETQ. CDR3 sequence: CASSQDTRTEAFF. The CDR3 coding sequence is TGCGCCAGCAGCCAGGACACAAGGACTGAAGCTTTCTTT.

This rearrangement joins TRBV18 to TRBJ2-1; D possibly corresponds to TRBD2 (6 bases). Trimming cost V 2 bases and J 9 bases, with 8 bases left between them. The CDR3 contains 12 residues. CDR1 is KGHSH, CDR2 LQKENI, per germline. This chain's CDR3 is CASSPSGSEQFF. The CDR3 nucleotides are TGTGCCAGCTCACCAAGCGGGTCTGAGCAGTTCTTC.

CDR3 sequence reads: CASSLDSALDTQYF. CDR3 coding DNA: TGTGCCAGCAGCCTAGACTCTGCATTGGATACGCAGTATTTT. The chain employs TRBV7-9 and TRBJ2-3; D not resolved. This CDR3 comprises 14 residues. V lost 5 bases to trimming and J lost 6 bases, with 15 bases between them. Germline lookup yields CDR1 SEHNR and CDR2 FQNEAQ (reference sequence).

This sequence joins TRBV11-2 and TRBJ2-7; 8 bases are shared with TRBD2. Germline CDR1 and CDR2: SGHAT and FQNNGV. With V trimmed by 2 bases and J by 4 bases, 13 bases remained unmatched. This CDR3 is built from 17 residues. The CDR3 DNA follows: TGTGCCAGCAGCTTACGGGTAGCGGGGCACGAGCGATACGAGCAGTACTTC. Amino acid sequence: CASSLRVAGHERYEQYF.

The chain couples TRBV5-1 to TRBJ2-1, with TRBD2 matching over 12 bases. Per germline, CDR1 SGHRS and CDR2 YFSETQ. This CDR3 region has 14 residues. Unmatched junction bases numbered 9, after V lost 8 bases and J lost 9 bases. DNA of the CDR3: TGCGCCAGTTCTAGCGGGGGGGCCTTGGGTGAGCAGTTCTTC. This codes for CASSSGGALGEQFF. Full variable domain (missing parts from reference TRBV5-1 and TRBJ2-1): KAGVTQTPRYLIKTRGQQVTLSCSPISGHRSVSWYQQTPGQGLQFLFEYFSETQRNKGNFPGRFSGRQFSNSRSEMNVSTLELGDSALYLCASSSGGALGEQFFGPGTRLTVL.

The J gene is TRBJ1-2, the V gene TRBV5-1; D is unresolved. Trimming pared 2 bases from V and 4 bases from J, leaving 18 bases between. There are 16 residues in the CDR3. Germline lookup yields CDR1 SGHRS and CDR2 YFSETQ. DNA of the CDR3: TGCGCCAGCAGCTTCTTAAATACCCAGGCGGGCTATGGCTACACCTTC. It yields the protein CASSFLNTQAGYGYTF. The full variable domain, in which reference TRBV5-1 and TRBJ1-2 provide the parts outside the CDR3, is KAGVTQTPRYLIKTRGQQVTLSCSPISGHRSVSWYQQTPGQGLQFLFEYFSETQRNKGNFPGRFSGRQFSNSRSEMNVSTLELGDSALYLCASSFLNTQAGYGYTFGSGTRLTVV.

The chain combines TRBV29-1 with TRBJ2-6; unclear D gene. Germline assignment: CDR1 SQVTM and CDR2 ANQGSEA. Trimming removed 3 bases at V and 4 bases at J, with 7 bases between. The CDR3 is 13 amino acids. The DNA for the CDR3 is TGCAGCGTTGATAATATCGGGGCCAACGTCCTGACTTTC. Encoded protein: CSVDNIGANVLTF.

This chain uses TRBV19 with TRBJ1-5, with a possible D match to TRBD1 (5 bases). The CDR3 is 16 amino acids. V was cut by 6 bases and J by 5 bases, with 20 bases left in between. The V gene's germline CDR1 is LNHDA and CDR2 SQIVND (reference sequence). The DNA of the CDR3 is TGTGCCAGTAGAACCCTGACGGGGGGTACCGATCAGCCCCAGCATTTT. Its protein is CASRTLTGGTDQPQHF.

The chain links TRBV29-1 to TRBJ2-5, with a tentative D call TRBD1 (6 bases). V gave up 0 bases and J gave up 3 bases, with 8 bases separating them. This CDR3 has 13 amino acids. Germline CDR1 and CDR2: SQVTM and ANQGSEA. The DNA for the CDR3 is TGCAGCGTTGAAGAGAACAGGGAAGAGACCCAGTACTTC. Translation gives CSVEENREETQYF.

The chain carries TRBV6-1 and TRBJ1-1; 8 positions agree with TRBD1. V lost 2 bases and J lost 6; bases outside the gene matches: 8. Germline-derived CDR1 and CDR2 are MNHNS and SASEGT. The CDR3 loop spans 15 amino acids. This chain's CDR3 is CASSEYGQGAAEAFF. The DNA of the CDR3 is TGTGCCAGCAGTGAATACGGGCAGGGGGCAGCTGAAGCTTTCTTT.

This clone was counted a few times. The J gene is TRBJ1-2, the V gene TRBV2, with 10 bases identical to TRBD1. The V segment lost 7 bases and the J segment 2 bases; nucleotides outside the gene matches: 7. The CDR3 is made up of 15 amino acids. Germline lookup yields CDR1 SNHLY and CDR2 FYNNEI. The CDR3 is CASTPGQGINYGYTF. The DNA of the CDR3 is TGTGCCAGCACCCCGGGACAGGGGATCAACTATGGCTACACCTTC.

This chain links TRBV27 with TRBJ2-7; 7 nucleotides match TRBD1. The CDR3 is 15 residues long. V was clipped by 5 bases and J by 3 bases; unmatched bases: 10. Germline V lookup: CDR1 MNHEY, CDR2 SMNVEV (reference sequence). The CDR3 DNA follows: TGTGCCAGCAGTCTACACAGGGGATCCTACTACGAGCAGTACTTC. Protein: CASSLHRGSYYEQYF.

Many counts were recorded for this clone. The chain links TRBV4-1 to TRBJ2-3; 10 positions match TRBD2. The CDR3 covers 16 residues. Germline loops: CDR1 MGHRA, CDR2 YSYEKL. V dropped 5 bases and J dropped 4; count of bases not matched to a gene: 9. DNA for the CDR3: TGCGCCAGCAGCGAAAGGGCTAGCGGGGGCCCAGATACGCAGTATTTT. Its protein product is CASSERASGGPDTQYF.